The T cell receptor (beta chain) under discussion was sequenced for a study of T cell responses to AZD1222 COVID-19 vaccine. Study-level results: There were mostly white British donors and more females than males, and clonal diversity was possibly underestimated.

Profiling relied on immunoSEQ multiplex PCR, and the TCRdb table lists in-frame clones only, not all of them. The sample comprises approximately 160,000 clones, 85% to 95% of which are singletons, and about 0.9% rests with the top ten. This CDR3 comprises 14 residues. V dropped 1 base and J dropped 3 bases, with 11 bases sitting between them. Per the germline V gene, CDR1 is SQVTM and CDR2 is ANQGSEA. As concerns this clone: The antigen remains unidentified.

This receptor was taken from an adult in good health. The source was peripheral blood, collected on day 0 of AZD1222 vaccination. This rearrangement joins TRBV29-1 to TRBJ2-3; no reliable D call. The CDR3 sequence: CSVEGRSLTDTQYF. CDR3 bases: TGCAGCGTTGAAGGACGGAGTCTGACAGATACGCAGTATTTT.